Listed below are T cell receptor beta chains from one sample, sequenced in a study of CD8 T cells in Susac syndrome. TCRdb re-analysed the immunoSEQ multiplex PCR reads in MiXCR, keeping a single row per CDR3 protein. The repertoire holds some 100,000 distinct CDR3 sequences, with around 90% as singletons. The specimen sequenced was CD4+ T cells from PBMCs. These TCRs come from a human donor in good health. Each CDR3 is given with its conserved first and last residue. The D gene is left open where the match is weak. A row's size may be missing; if present it is once, few, many or a size class.

abundance	j_gene	d_gene	v_gene	CDR3aa	CDR3nt
once	TRBJ2-7	.	TRBV12-3/TRBV12-4	CASSFQPPYEQYF	TGTGCCAGCAGTTTTCAACCGCCCTACGAGCAGTACTTC
.	TRBJ1-5	.	TRBV6-2/TRBV6-3	CASSYSTVNNQPQHF	TGTGCCAGCAGTTATTCAACAGTGAACAATCAGCCCCAGCATTTT
.	TRBJ2-7	.	TRBV7-2	CASSPRDGRSSSTYYEQYF	TGTGCCAGCAGCCCCCGGGACGGCCGCTCTTCCTCCACCTACTACGAGCAGTACTTC
.	TRBJ2-5	.	TRBV7-3	CASSPTGTTEETQYF	TGTGCCAGCAGCCCAACCGGGACAACCGAAGAGACCCAGTACTTC
.	TRBJ2-3	TRBD2	TRBV5-1	CASSFGGRGTDTQYF	TGCGCCAGCAGCTTCGGCGGGAGAGGGACAGATACGCAGTATTTT
.	TRBJ1-1	.	TRBV20-1	CSARPRELELGGGEAFF	TGCAGTGCTAGACCGAGGGAATTGGAGCTCGGGGGGGGTGAAGCTTTCTTT
.	TRBJ1-1	TRBD1	TRBV5-1	CASSPGQGASEAFF	TGCGCCAGCAGCCCGGGACAGGGGGCCTCTGAAGCTTTCTTT
.	TRBJ2-1	.	TRBV6-2/TRBV6-3	CASSYVQPGNNEQFF	TGTGCCAGCAGTTACGTCCAGCCTGGCAACAATGAGCAGTTCTTC
.	TRBJ2-3	.	TRBV14	CASSQEAGFTDTQYF	TGTGCCAGCAGCCAAGAGGCGGGATTCACAGATACGCAGTATTTT
.	TRBJ2-7	.	TRBV2	CASSVRSPYEQYF	TGTGCCAGCAGTGTCAGGTCCCCCTACGAGCAGTACTTC
.	TRBJ1-2	.	TRBV5-1	CASSFGQEYGYTF	TGCGCCAGCAGCTTCGGTCAGGAGTATGGCTACACCTTC
once	TRBJ1-2	.	TRBV7-9	CASRGVAVTGNYGYTF	TGTGCCAGCAGGGGGGTGGCGGTGACTGGTAACTATGGCTACACCTTC
.	TRBJ2-5	TRBD1	TRBV20-1	CSAEPGQGIQTQYF	TGCAGTGCTGAACCGGGACAGGGCATACAGACCCAGTACTTC
.	TRBJ2-1	.	TRBV19	CATIRTRGNNEQFF	TGTGCCACCATCCGGACACGGGGCAACAATGAGCAGTTCTTC
.	TRBJ2-7	TRBD1	TRBV20-1	CSATRPDRDPYEQYF	TGCAGTGCTACGCGACCGGACAGGGACCCCTACGAGCAGTACTTC
.	TRBJ2-7	.	TRBV7-6	CASSLDLRGEQYF	TGTGCCAGCAGCTTAGACCTAAGAGGCGAGCAGTACTTC
.	TRBJ2-3	.	TRBV29-1	CSVDRPKDTDTQYF	TGCAGCGTAGACCGACCGAAAGACACAGATACGCAGTATTTT
.	TRBJ1-1	.	TRBV3-1	CASRQGGGTEAFF	TGTGCCAGCAGGCAGGGAGGTGGGACTGAAGCTTTCTTT
.	TRBJ1-5	.	TRBV4-1	CASSQGGTRWSNQPQHF	TGCGCCAGCAGCCAAGGTGGCACAAGGTGGAGCAATCAGCCCCAGCATTTT
once	TRBJ2-2	TRBD2	TRBV20-1	CSARDLRGGYLSGELFF	TGCAGTGCTAGAGATCTTAGGGGAGGGTACTTGTCCGGGGAGCTGTTTTTT
.	TRBJ2-2	TRBD1	TRBV25-1	CSSRTGDTGELFF	TGTTCCAGCCGGACAGGGGACACCGGGGAGCTGTTTTTT
.	TRBJ1-1	.	TRBV25-1	CASSESGTMNTEAFF	TGTGCCAGCAGTGAAAGTGGGACGATGAACACTGAAGCTTTCTTT
once	TRBJ1-2	TRBD1	TRBV6-2/TRBV6-3	CAGRPRADRGYGYTF	TGTGCCGGCCGACCTCGGGCGGACAGGGGTTATGGCTACACCTTC
.	TRBJ1-5	TRBD1	TRBV19	CASSIADRVRDQPQHF	TGTGCCAGTAGTATAGCCGACAGGGTTAGGGATCAGCCCCAGCATTTT
.	TRBJ1-5	TRBD1	TRBV4-1	CASPPQGAWGNQPQHF	TGCGCCAGCCCCCCGCAGGGGGCATGGGGCAATCAGCCCCAGCATTTT
.	TRBJ2-1	TRBD2	TRBV7-8	CASSLGGGEDNEQFF	TGTGCCAGCAGCTTAGGCGGGGGGGAGGACAATGAGCAGTTCTTC
.	TRBJ2-3	TRBD2	TRBV6-4	CASSVSSGGTDTQYF	TGTGCCAGCAGTGTCTCTAGCGGGGGTACAGATACGCAGTATTTT
.	TRBJ2-2	.	TRBV7-3	CASSSDRWNTGELFF	TGTGCCAGCAGCTCCGACAGGTGGAACACCGGGGAGCTGTTTTTT
once	TRBJ2-7	.	TRBV19	CASSNHPVSSYEQYF	TGTGCCAGTAGTAATCATCCGGTAAGCTCCTACGAGCAGTACTTC
.	TRBJ1-3	.	TRBV7-9	CASSSLGQPSSGNTIYF	TGTGCCAGCAGCAGCCTTGGACAGCCATCCTCTGGAAACACCATATATTTT
once	TRBJ2-7	.	TRBV29-1	CSVEQLPGEQYF	TGCAGCGTTGAACAGCTCCCGGGCGAGCAGTACTTC
.	TRBJ1-1	.	TRBV19	CASSRANTEAFF	TGTGCCAGTAGTCGTGCAAACACTGAAGCTTTCTTT
once	TRBJ2-7	.	TRBV6-5	CASSRMGADEQYF	TGTGCCAGCAGCAGGATGGGGGCGGACGAGCAGTACTTC
.	TRBJ2-7	TRBD1	TRBV29-1	CSTTSGTGFSEQYF	TGCAGCACAACCTCCGGGACAGGATTTTCCGAGCAGTACTTC
once	TRBJ1-2	.	TRBV20-1	CSARTAGLARIYTF	TGCAGTGCTAGAACCGCAGGTTTGGCAAGAATCTACACCTTC
.	TRBJ2-1	.	TRBV5-1	CASSLERANSYNEQFF	TGCGCCAGCAGCTTGGAACGGGCCAACTCCTACAATGAGCAGTTCTTC
.	TRBJ2-7	.	TRBV7-2	CASSGPHEQYF	TGTGCCAGCAGTGGACCCCACGAGCAGTACTTC
.	TRBJ2-6	.	TRBV19	CASSILGVGGANVLTF	TGTGCCAGTAGTATCCTCGGGGTTGGTGGGGCCAACGTCCTGACTTTC
.	TRBJ1-2	TRBD1	TRBV12-3/TRBV12-4	CASSLLVRGGAGDGYTF	TGTGCCAGCAGTTTATTGGTCCGAGGGGGCGCGGGTGATGGCTACACCTTC
.	TRBJ2-2	.	TRBV2	CASSDVQGRGLSGELFF	TGTGCCAGCAGTGACGTACAGGGCCGGGGGCTTTCGGGGGAGCTGTTTTTT
.	TRBJ1-5	.	TRBV29-1	CSVGGVTLSEPQHF	TGCAGCGTTGGAGGGGTGACCCTTTCGGAGCCCCAGCATTTT
.	TRBJ2-5	.	TRBV6-2/TRBV6-3	CASTPGHNQETQYF	TGTGCCAGCACCCCTGGACACAACCAAGAGACCCAGTACTTC
.	TRBJ2-2	.	TRBV9	CASSVEIGGKASGELFF	TGTGCCAGCAGCGTAGAGATCGGCGGGAAGGCTTCCGGGGAGCTGTTTTTT
.	TRBJ2-3	TRBD2	TRBV20-1	CSARGGTSGATDTQYF	TGCAGTGCTAGGGGGGGGACTAGTGGGGCCACAGATACGCAGTATTTT
.	TRBJ2-1	.	TRBV27	CATRPQGAYNEQFF	TGTGCCACGCGGCCACAGGGAGCCTACAATGAGCAGTTCTTC
.	TRBJ1-2	.	TRBV5-1	CASSPDGGRLDYGYTF	TGCGCCAGCAGCCCCGACGGGGGGAGATTGGACTATGGCTACACCTTC
.	TRBJ2-1	TRBD1	TRBV5-4	CASSRRQGSSSYNEQFF	TGTGCCAGCAGCCGACGACAGGGGTCAAGCTCCTACAATGAGCAGTTCTTC
.	TRBJ2-1	.	TRBV9	CASSARLEGEQFF	TGTGCCAGCAGCGCCCGCCTCGAAGGTGAGCAGTTCTTC
.	TRBJ2-7	.	TRBV6-6	CASGRQELYEQYF	TGTGCCAGCGGGCGACAGGAGCTCTACGAGCAGTACTTC
.	TRBJ2-3	.	TRBV29-1	CSGRLGDTQYF	TGCAGCGGGCGCCTGGGAGATACGCAGTATTTT
.	TRBJ2-2	TRBD2	TRBV7-9	CASSSLAGDPPGELFF	TGTGCCAGCAGCTCACTAGCGGGGGACCCGCCGGGGGAGCTGTTTTTT
.	TRBJ1-1	TRBD1	TRBV29-1	CSVEGEKGAAAFF	TGCAGCGTTGAGGGGGAAAAGGGGGCCGCAGCTTTCTTT
.	TRBJ2-1	TRBD2	TRBV12-3/TRBV12-4	CASSWTSGTYNEQFF	TGTGCCAGCAGTTGGACTAGCGGGACGTACAATGAGCAGTTCTTC
.	TRBJ2-7	.	TRBV5-1	CASSSSENYEQYF	TGCGCCAGCAGCTCCAGCGAGAATTACGAGCAGTACTTC
.	TRBJ1-2	TRBD1	TRBV5-1	CASSFYRGEYGYTF	TGCGCCAGCAGCTTCTACAGGGGGGAATATGGCTACACCTTC
.	TRBJ1-1	.	TRBV7-2	CASSLAPGSNTEAFF	TGTGCCAGCAGCTTAGCGCCAGGCAGTAACACTGAAGCTTTCTTT
once	TRBJ2-5	TRBD1	TRBV2	CASSTGTGKKETQYF	TGTGCCAGCAGTACCGGGACAGGGAAGAAAGAGACCCAGTACTTC
once	TRBJ2-5	TRBD2	TRBV19	CASSPQPGLAGEETQYF	TGTGCCAGTAGTCCTCAGCCAGGTCTAGCGGGGGAAGAGACCCAGTACTTC
.	TRBJ2-7	.	TRBV27	CASSFTRETHEQYF	TGTGCCAGCAGTTTCACGCGGGAAACCCACGAGCAGTACTTC
.	TRBJ1-4	.	TRBV3-1	CASSQGTGNEKLFF	TGTGCCAGCAGCCAGGGGACCGGGAATGAAAAACTGTTTTTT